Included here is one T cell receptor beta chain sequence, with context. Its antigen is not yet known. There are no base qualities to consult, and no much larger clone falls within one base. This specimen's time point label, per the study, means: around 25 months on ibrutinib. For TCR beta library preparation, 2 to 2.5 micrograms of genomic DNA were isolated from cryopreserved PBMCs. Longitudinal blood samples from CLL patients receiving ibrutinib monotherapy were subjected to high-throughput TCR beta sequencing. Patients were enrolled in a phase 2 open-label single-center ibrutinib monotherapy trial. In the germline V gene, CDR1 corresponds to MNHNS and CDR2 to SASEGT. V is pruned by 2 bases and J by 4 bases, leaving 11 bases of the junction without a gene match. There are 17 amino acids in the CDR3, from cysteine to phenylalanine inclusive. Of all the DNA, just the CDR3 is kept, 51 bases in frame from base 1.

This entry comes from a study of cytotoxic CD8 clonotypes in ibrutinib-treated CLL (dated by TCRdb to the early 2020s). The study in broad terms: In this cohort, some 14 patients were treatment-naive and under 13 were relapsed/refractory, while approximately 18 had unmutated IGHV. Responses were partial in some 24 patients and complete in 2; after median approximately 66 months follow-up, about 14 stayed in remission and roughly twelve progressed. All remission and progressive disease samples were collected while patients were still receiving ibrutinib. Cryopreserved peripheral blood mononuclear cells were collected at three points: before therapy, at response, and at either sustained remission or disease progression. Samples at response were collected after a median of around twelve months of treatment, with a range of roughly 6 to 36 months. Samples averaged about 260,000 productive templates and more than 85,000 productive rearrangements. Longitudinal samples were available for about 30% of the roughly 90 trial participants.

Each clonotype received, on average, approximately 9.9x coverage in deep resolution sequencing performed on a MiSeq, where the target depth lay between 1 in 1 million and 1 in 200,000 T cells. The immunoSEQ hsTCRB Kit was used to generate the TCR beta libraries. The study's processing was this. Data were analyzed with ImmunoSEQ Data Assistant and ImmunoSEQ Analyzer, with V, D and J genes assigned per IMGT definitions. Clonality, which ranges from 0 to 1, was calculated by subtracting the normalized Shannon entropy of productive rearrangement frequencies from one. Public clonotype analysis was restricted to overrepresented clonotypes comprising at least 0.05% of each patient's repertoire. Around 14 repertoires from age-matched healthy donors, obtained from immuneACCESS, served as clonality controls. The immuneACCESS repertoire file appears here via TCRdb, limited to in-frame rearrangements. These files lack a portion of the clones; in checked studies, under half of the deficit traces to unresolved V genes, and the cause of the others is not known. The V and J calls and clone size come from that table; D and trimming were worked out from the DNA. The sample table shows around 29,000 clones, and more than 60% are seen once. The ten largest clones represent about 54% of the sample.

General study outcomes and caveats: Clonality rose at ibrutinib response, remained stable during sustained remission, and dropped back toward baseline at progression. Public clonotypes were rare and either shrank or stayed stable during treatment, and the rise in clonality at ibrutinib response reflected expansion of private clonotypes. At baseline, clonality was higher than in age-matched healthy donors and showed a strong correlation with circulating CD8+ T-cell counts. Sustained-remission and progressing patients did not have matched sampling times, and lymph node repertoires were not examined.

The chain is made from TRBV6-1 and TRBJ1-2; 9 central bases correspond to TRBD1. The source was PBMCs, collected after 24 months of ibrutinib treatment. The TCR originated in a human donor with chronic lymphocytic leukemia. Read as DNA, the sequence is TGTGCCAGCAGTGAATACGTAACAGGGGGCTTCGGCTATGGCTACACCTTC. Its translation reads: CASSEYVTGGFGYGYTF.